This entry lists 7 T cell receptor beta chains sequenced from one sample in a study of T cell changes during pregnancy in multiple sclerosis. Data came from immunoSEQ multiplex PCR; TCRdb stores just in-frame clones and leaves some out. Among about 59,000 clones, roughly nine tenths were seen once, and the ten largest hold around 0.85%. The sequencing here drew on peripheral blood, taken before pregnancy. These receptors originate from a female donor with multiple sclerosis, enrolled in a pregnancy study.

Turning to this clone: The junction departs from the called germline gene at one end, perhaps through a read error. This sequence joins TRBV5-1 and TRBJ1-1; D unclear. Germline CDR1 SGHRS, CDR2 YFSETQ. This CDR3 has 13 amino acids. Here the CDR3 reads CASSPLGRDEAFF. The CDR3 region has the DNA TGTGCCAGCAGCCCACTCGGGAGGGATGAAGCTTTCTTT.

The CDR3 DNA reads as TGTGCCAGCTCACACAGGACAGGGGACACCGGGGAGCTGTTTTTT. Translation: CASSHRTGDTGELFF. This chain connects TRBV18 to TRBJ2-2, with 9 bases matching TRBD1. This CDR3 is built from 15 residues. Trimming at V came to 4 bases and at J to 3 bases, leaving 3 bases not matched to a gene. The V gene's germline CDR1 is KGHSH and CDR2 LQKENI.

V gene TRBV4-3 combines with J gene TRBJ1-4; D remains unclear. V gave up 1 base and J gave up 1 base, with 10 bases separating them. The CDR3 length is 16 residues. In germline, CDR1 is LGHNA, CDR2 YSLEER. The CDR3 DNA sequence: TGCGCCAGCAGCCAAGCGTCCGGAGTAACTAATGAAAAACTGTTTTTT. Translated, it gives CASSQASGVTNEKLFF.

The chain has TRBV4-2 and TRBJ2-3; 12 bases map to TRBD1. J was trimmed by 6 bases and V by 4 bases; bases with no gene match: 5. The germline V gene encodes CDR1 LGHNA and CDR2 YNFKEQ. This CDR3 is built from 15 residues. The DNA of the CDR3 is TGTGCCAGCAGCCCCCGGGACAGGGGGCTTGATACGCAGTATTTT. Amino acids: CASSPRDRGLDTQYF.

The chain uses TRBV7-9 and TRBJ1-5, with D unclear. The CDR3 covers 14 residues. Trimming took 5 bases from V and 2 from J, leaving 10 bases between them. Germline V gene sequence: CDR1 SEHNR, CDR2 FQNEAQ (reference sequence). Here the CDR3 reads CASSLVGGNQPQHF. The DNA for the CDR3 is TGTGCCAGCAGCCTGGTCGGGGGCAATCAGCCCCAGCATTTT. The whole variable domain, remainder taken from reference TRBV7-9 and TRBJ1-5, is DTGVSQNPRHKITKRGQNVTFRCDPISEHNRLYWYRQTLGQGPEFLTYFQNEAQLEKSRLLSDRFSAERPKGSFSTLEIQRTEQGDSAMYLCASSLVGGNQPQHFGDGTRLSIL.

The rearrangement uses TRBV9 and TRBJ2-3; TRBD2 matches at 7 bases. CDR3 length: 16 residues. The V gene's germline CDR1 is SGDLS and CDR2 YYNGEE. V dropped 4 bases and J dropped 4; count of bases not matched to a gene: 12. This CDR3 is CASSRMGRGTPDTQYF. Here the CDR3 DNA reads TGTGCCAGCAGCCGGATGGGGCGGGGGACGCCAGATACGCAGTATTTT.

V gene TRBV5-5 combines with J gene TRBJ1-6; 10 bases match TRBD1. This CDR3 has 14 residues. From germline, CDR1 is SGHKS and CDR2 YYEKEE (reference sequence). Losses at the gene ends were 2 bases for V and 10 bases for J; bases not matched to a gene: 3. The CDR3 region has the DNA TGTGCCAGCAGCTTCGACAGGGGGCTGTCACCCCTCCACTTT. Amino acid sequence: CASSFDRGLSPLHF.